This paragraph reports one T cell receptor (beta chain). The V segment lost 5 bases and the J segment 2 bases; nucleotides outside the gene matches: 9. CDR1 and CDR2 from the germline V gene are LNHDA and SQIVND (reference sequence). This CDR3 is 15 amino acids long. The sample comes from a study of cytomegalovirus exposure and HLA in healthy donors. It was with 60 Vbeta and 13 Jbeta primers that the PCR ran. Only in-frame clones appear in the TCRdb table, and some are missing; sequencing was by immunoSEQ multiplex PCR. The sample lists around 160,000 clones, over 75% seen once, with about 10% in the top ten.

The sequencing input was PBMCs. The receptor was isolated from a man younger than 35 in good health and CMV-seropositive. The gene calls are TRBV19 and TRBJ2-7; 7 bases agree with TRBD2. CDR3 residues: CASSRKRGPTYEQYF. CDR3 nucleotides: TGTGCCAGTAGTCGAAAGCGGGGCCCTACCTACGAGCAGTACTTC.